A single sample gave rise to the 2 T cell receptor beta chains below, sequenced in a study of identical twins. TCRdb reprocessed the 5' RACE reads via MiXCR and lists one record per CDR3 protein. The table records about 430,000 distinct CDR3 sequences, 18% of them present only once. Sequenced: naive T cells sorted from blood. Receptors originate from a man aged 50-59 years in good health.

The chain couples TRBV18 to TRBJ2-7, with D perhaps TRBD2 (5 bases). Germline CDR1 KGHSH, CDR2 LQKENI. This CDR3 is 16 amino acids long. The V gene lost 0 bases and the J gene lost 0 bases, with 12 bases spanning the gap. CDR3 amino acids: CASSPPGLPSSYEQYF. The CDR3 DNA is TGTGCCAGCTCACCACCCGGACTTCCGAGCTCCTACGAGCAGTACTTC.

With regard to this clonotype: This may stem from a read error, because a much larger clone lies one nucleotide away. V gene TRBV28 combines with J gene TRBJ2-7, with D uncertain. In germline, CDR1 is MDHEN, CDR2 SYDVKM. The CDR3 is 11 residues long. V lost 8 bases to trimming and J lost 2 bases, with 7 bases between them. CDR3 in amino acids: CASGAPYEQYF. DNA for the CDR3: TGTGCCAGCGGAGCACCCTACGAGCAGTACTTC.